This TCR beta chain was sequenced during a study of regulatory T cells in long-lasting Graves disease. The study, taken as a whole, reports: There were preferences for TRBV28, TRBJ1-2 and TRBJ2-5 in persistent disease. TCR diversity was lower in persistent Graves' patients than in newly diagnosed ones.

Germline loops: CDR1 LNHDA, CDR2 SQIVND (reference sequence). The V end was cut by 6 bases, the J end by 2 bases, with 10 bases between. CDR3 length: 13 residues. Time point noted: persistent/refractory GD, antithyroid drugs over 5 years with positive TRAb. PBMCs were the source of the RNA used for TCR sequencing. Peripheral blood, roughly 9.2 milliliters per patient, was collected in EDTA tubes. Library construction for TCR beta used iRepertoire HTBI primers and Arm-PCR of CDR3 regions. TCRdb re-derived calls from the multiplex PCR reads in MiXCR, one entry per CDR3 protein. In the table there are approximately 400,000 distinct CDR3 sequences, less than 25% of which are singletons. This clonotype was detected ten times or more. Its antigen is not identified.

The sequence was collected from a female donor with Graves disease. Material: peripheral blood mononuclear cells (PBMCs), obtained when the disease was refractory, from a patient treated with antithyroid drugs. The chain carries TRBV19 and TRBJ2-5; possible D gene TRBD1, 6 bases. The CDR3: CASRGRGQETQYF. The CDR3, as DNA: TGTGCCAGTAGGGGCAGGGGACAAGAGACCCAGTACTTC. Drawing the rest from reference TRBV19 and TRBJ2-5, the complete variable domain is DGGITQSPKYLFRKEGQNVTLSCEQNLNHDAMYWYRQDPGQGLRLIYYSQIVNDFQKGDIAEGYSVSREKKESFPLTVTSAQKNPTAFYLCASRGRGQETQYFGPGTRLLVL.